This T cell receptor (beta chain) was identified during a study of blood T cell repertoires in COVID-19. The CDR3 extends over 16 amino acids. Germline values: CDR1 SGHRS, CDR2 YFSETQ. V lost 4 bases to trimming and J lost 2 bases; unmatched junction nucleotides: 6. As originally analysed: Using reference gene primer amplification, nucleated cell counts were estimated. Clones were read by immunoSEQ multiplex PCR, and TCRdb kept only the in-frame ones, dropping some. The V and J calls and clone size were taken over from that table, and D and trimming were inferred from the DNA. The sample gives approximately 150,000 clones, around 90% of which show up once; roughly 1% is in the top ten.

The receptor's source is a woman between 50 and 59 years old with acute or convalescent COVID-19. J is TRBJ2-3 and V is TRBV5-1; 11 nucleotides agree with TRBD2. Sample: peripheral blood. For the CDR3, the DNA is TGCGCCAGCAGCCCGAGACTAGCGGGAAACACAGATACGCAGTATTTT. This translates into CASSPRLAGNTDTQYF.